The following is a TCR beta chain sequence with its context. Its antigen specificity is not known. There are no base qualities to consult, and no much larger clone falls within one base. The CDR3, cysteine through phenylalanine, is 14 amino acids long. Just CDR3 DNA is preserved here, 42 bases in frame from base 1. The germline V gene provides CDR1 SGHRS and CDR2 YFSETQ. The junction shows trimming of 1 base on V and 1 base on J, plus 8 bases between the germline ends. This entry is derived from a study of vaccination effects on CD4 cells after COVID-19 (dated 2022 in TCRdb). With regard to the full study: Post-vaccine samples across the study were collected a median of 72 days after the second dose, with a range of 14 to 241. SARS-CoV-2 spike-specific CD4+ TCR repertoires from before and after mRNA vaccination were compared in COVID-19 convalescent patients and in infection-naive vaccine recipients. A total of 10 COVID-19 convalescent patients and a few SARS-CoV-2-naive healthy vaccine recipients were included in the full study. In the study, cultures from other donors were sequenced using the Oncomine TCR Beta short-read assay on an Illumina iSeq 100. The paper's findings and limits, for the study overall: Among healthy vaccine recipients, nearly all vaccine-induced clones were SARS-CoV-2 mono-reactive, and just 1 of 255 was cross-reactive with common cold coronaviruses. The study was limited by a small number of convalescent patients and lacked early post-infection timepoints. Marked clonal contraction was observed in both infection-induced and vaccine-induced clones at late post-vaccination timepoints, consistent with waning T cell responses.

The library was prepared using the immunoSEQ multiplex PCR assay. DNA from the cultured and isolated CD4+ T cells underwent TCR beta CDR3 sequencing. The authors' analysis ran thus. Non-productive TCR sequences were removed and reads were trimmed to the CDR3 region, keeping CDR3s of at least 7 amino acids. The MANAFEST web app was used to identify antigen-specific clonotypes by comparing expansion in peptide wells with expansion in reference cultures. For clones to be considered positive, expansion at FDR<0.05 versus reference and all other wells, an odds ratio above 5, and a frequency above 0.1% in two replicate wells were required. Clonotypes significantly expanded in SARS-CoV-2 spike wells and in at least one common cold coronavirus spike condition were defined as cross-reactive. Levenshtein distance calculated with the stringdist R package was used to assess CDR3 similarity, and unrooted trees were constructed with ape in R 3.6.1. This immuneACCESS table, as held by TCRdb, lists in-frame sequences with V and J called but not all clones. Of the missing ones, under half trace to an unresolved V gene in checked studies; the others have no known cause. D and trimming were read from the DNA, whereas the V and J calls and clone size are those reported in that table. This sample has around 30,000 clones in its table, and roughly 74% of those were observed once. 8.5% to 10% of the sample is taken by the ten largest.

The ViraFEST assay stimulated PBMC with viral peptide pools and then used TCR sequencing to identify antigen-specific CD4+ T cell clonotypes by expansion. After 10 to 11 days of culture, CD4+ T cells were isolated with the EasySep CD4+ T cell isolation kit. Participants received two doses of either the BNT162b2 or the mRNA-1273 mRNA SARS-CoV-2 vaccine. Negative nucleocapsid antibody results before and after vaccination confirmed that the healthy vaccine recipients had no prior SARS-CoV-2 infection. Under 2.5 million PBMC per well were cultured with 9 to 10 ug/ml peptides in IMDM containing roughly 5% human AB serum, approximately 9.1 IU/ml IL-2 and gentamicin. Half of the culture medium was replaced with fresh IL-2-containing medium on days 3 and 7. Unless noted otherwise, every peptide stimulation condition was grown in triplicate wells. PBMC were separated from whole blood using Ficoll-Paque Plus gradient centrifugation and were then either cryopreserved at -140C or used fresh. The overlapping peptide pools covered the spike proteins of SARS-CoV-2 as well as those of the common cold coronaviruses HCoV-NL63, HCoV-OC43 and HCoV-229E. The QIAamp micro DNA kit was used to extract genomic DNA from the cultured CD4+ T cells.

This specimen consisted of CD4+ T cells from PBMCs cultured with HCoV-NL63 spike peptides, obtained after COVID-19 vaccination. Read against the paper, the sample's cell subset or site label means: HCoV-NL63 spike overlapping peptide pool stimulation. The chain employs TRBV5-1 and TRBJ1-1, with no confident D gene call. This TCR was recovered from a human donor who received a COVID-19 vaccine. DNA sequence: TGCGCCAGCAGCTTGACAGCGAGGAACACTGAAGCTTTCTTT. Its coded protein is CASSLTARNTEAFF.